A single sample is the source of the 5 T cell receptor beta chains below, sequenced in a study of blood T cell repertoires in COVID-19. Measured with immunoSEQ multiplex PCR; TCRdb has only the in-frame clones, and not every one. The repertoire has about 430,000 clones, 75% to 90% of them found once; the top ten carry around 1.1%. Sample: PBMCs or T cells enriched from blood (not recorded which). Source of these receptors: a man younger than 40 who had recovered from COVID-19.

The CDR3 DNA reads TGCGCCAGCAGCCCTCAGGCAGCATACTACGAGCAGTACTTC. Protein sequence: CASSPQAAYYEQYF. The V gene is TRBV4-1, the J gene TRBJ2-7; D is uncertain. Trimming stripped 4 bases from V and 3 bases from J, with 13 bases between. CDR1 is MGHRA and CDR2 is YSYEKL in the germline V gene. The CDR3 extends over 14 amino acids.

V and J are TRBV19 and TRBJ1-5; 9 positions agree with TRBD1. Germline loops: CDR1 LNHDA, CDR2 SQIVND (reference sequence). The CDR3 extends over 15 amino acids. J gave up 5 bases and V 6 bases, and 8 bases lay outside the gene matches. The CDR3 reads CASRAGTGSYQPQHF. Written as DNA, the CDR3 is TGTGCCAGTAGAGCCGGGACAGGGAGTTATCAGCCCCAGCATTTT. Drawing the rest from reference TRBV19 and TRBJ1-5, the complete variable domain is DGGITQSPKYLFRKEGQNVTLSCEQNLNHDAMYWYRQDPGQGLRLIYYSQIVNDFQKGDIAEGYSVSREKKESFPLTVTSAQKNPTAFYLCASRAGTGSYQPQHFGDGTRLSIL.

The CDR3 loop reads CASSTTGVNEKLFF. The CDR3 DNA reads as TGTGCCAGTAGTACGACAGGGGTTAATGAAAAACTGTTTTTT. This chain uses TRBV19 with TRBJ1-4, with 8 nucleotides matching TRBD1. The ends lost 4 bases at V and 4 bases at J; junction bases unmatched: 2. The CDR3 runs 14 residues. Germline-derived CDR1 and CDR2 are LNHDA and SQIVND (reference sequence).

The table lists this clone with a count of one. The chain links TRBV7-6 to TRBJ2-7; the match to TRBD2 covers 10 bases. From germline, CDR1 is SGHVS and CDR2 FNYEAQ. V lost 4 bases and J lost 7; bases outside the gene matches: 4. This CDR3 has 13 residues. CDR3 residues: CASSSPGLAEQYF. CDR3 bases: TGTGCCAGCAGCTCGCCGGGACTAGCGGAGCAGTACTTC.

This clone was counted once. The chain employs TRBV15 and TRBJ1-6, with D possibly TRBD1 on 5 matching bases. Germline assignment: CDR1 LNHNV and CDR2 YYDKDF (reference sequence). The V end was cut by 4 bases, the J end by 11 bases, with 18 bases between. CDR3 length: 15 residues. CDR3 sequence reads: CATSMITGYWAPLHF. The CDR3 coding sequence is TGTGCCACCAGCATGATTACAGGTTACTGGGCACCCCTCCACTTT.